This T cell receptor (beta chain) stems from a study of blood T cell repertoires in COVID-19. Across the study: Whether acute or convalescent, the COVID-19 samples came from the United States, Italy and Spain. From T cells, B-cell-depleted T cells, or PBMCs came the material, which was cDNA or gDNA.

Original data processing: Estimated nucleated cell counts came from reference gene primer amplification. Produced via immunoSEQ multiplex PCR; TCRdb's table is partial and in-frame only. The V and J calls and the clone size are those of that table, but D and trimming were determined from the DNA. The data hold more than 110,000 clones, with approximately 84% observed a single time. Germline values: CDR1 LNHDA, CDR2 SQIVND (reference sequence). This CDR3 contains 13 residues. V lost 6 bases and J lost 5, with 11 bases in between. This chain connects TRBV19 to TRBJ1-3, with a tentative D call TRBD1 (5 bases). The sequenced material came from peripheral blood. The TCR was taken from a human donor in a cohort sampled during active COVID-19. The CDR3 coding sequence is TGTGCCAGTAGCAGGCAGGGCCGAAACACCATATATTTT. This translates into CASSRQGRNTIYF.